A single sample gave rise to the 32 T cell receptor beta chains below, sequenced in a study of glioma-infiltrating T cells after dendritic cell vaccination. Repertoires were generated with immunoSEQ multiplex PCR, while TCRdb's copy carries only in-frame clones and drops some. The sample lists about 58,000 clones, about four fifths occurring once. Noted time point: after dendritic cell vaccination, including at tumor progression/relapse. The material sequenced was blood, taken after dendritic cell vaccination. These receptors were taken from a human donor with glioblastoma.

The CDR3 is CASSLVQGRMQYF. CDR3 bases: TGTGCCAGCAGTTTAGTACAGGGAAGGATGCAGTACTTC. V gene TRBV27 combines with J gene TRBJ2-7; the D gene is possibly TRBD1 (6 bases). Germline V gene sequence: CDR1 MNHEY, CDR2 SMNVEV (reference sequence). Trimming removed 2 bases at V and 9 bases at J, with 14 bases between. This CDR3 has 13 amino acids.

V is TRBV11-2 and J is TRBJ2-7; 8 bases agree with TRBD2. There are 16 residues in the CDR3. Germline V gene data show CDR1 as SGHAT and CDR2 as FQNNGV. V dropped 1 base and J dropped 1; count of bases not matched to a gene: 6. In nucleotides, the CDR3 is TGTGCCAGCAGCTTAGTATCCAGCGGGGGTTCCTACGAGCAGTACTTC. Protein product: CASSLVSSGGSYEQYF.

This clone came up a few times. CDR3 DNA sequence: TGTGCCAGCAGTTACGGGGCAGGGCGGACCACCGGGGAGCTGTTTTTT. This translates into CASSYGAGRTTGELFF. The J gene is TRBJ2-2, the V gene TRBV6-6, with TRBD1 as a possible D gene (5 bases). V was cut by 2 bases and J by 4 bases, with 14 bases left in between. The CDR3 consists of 16 residues. Germline values: CDR1 MNHNY, CDR2 SVGAGI (reference sequence).

The CDR3 loop is CASRLLAGGPSYEQYF. The CDR3 bases are TGTGCCAGCAGATTGCTAGCGGGGGGGCCCTCCTACGAGCAGTACTTC. This rearrangement joins TRBV2 to TRBJ2-5; the match to TRBD2 covers 12 bases. The J call is uncertain, as TRBJ2-7 better fits the DNA end. The CDR3 length is 16 residues. Germline CDR1 and CDR2: SNHLY and FYNNEI.

The chain links TRBV4-3 to TRBJ2-7; TRBD1 aligns across 10 bases. CDR3 size: 15 residues. With V trimmed by 1 base and J by 1 base, 1 base remained unmatched. Germline V gives CDR1 LGHNA, CDR2 YSLEER. DNA for the CDR3: TGCGCCAGCAGCCAAGGGACAGGGGGTTCCTACGAGCAGTACTTC. Protein: CASSQGTGGSYEQYF.

This sequence joins TRBV27 and TRBJ2-7, with a possible D match to TRBD2 (6 bases). The CDR3 has 14 residues. V was cut by 6 bases and J by 5 bases, with 17 bases left in between. Germline lookup yields CDR1 MNHEY and CDR2 SMNVEV (reference sequence). The CDR3 loop reads CASSYAGPGNEQYF. In DNA, the CDR3 is TGTGCCAGCAGCTACGCGGGGCCCGGTAACGAGCAGTACTTC.

Here the CDR3 reads CASSHAGLQETQYF. In nucleotides, the CDR3 is TGTGCCAGCAGCCACGCGGGACTACAAGAGACCCAGTACTTC. This rearrangement joins TRBV5-6 to TRBJ2-5, with 7 positions matching TRBD2. In germline, CDR1 is SGHDT, CDR2 YYEEEE. This CDR3 region has 14 residues. Trimming at V came to 4 bases and at J to 2 bases, leaving 5 bases not matched to a gene.

The J gene is TRBJ2-7, the V gene TRBV6-5; TRBD1 agrees at 9 bases. Germline V lookup: CDR1 MNHEY, CDR2 SVGAGI. The CDR3 totals 15 residues. The V and J ends lost 5 bases and 5 bases, in that order; junction bases with no gene match: 10. The CDR3 nucleotides are TGTGCCAGCAGTCGACAGTGGGACAGGGTCGACGAGCAGTACTTC. Translating it yields CASSRQWDRVDEQYF.

This chain joins TRBV11-2 and TRBJ2-7; possible D gene TRBD1, 6 bases. V dropped 0 bases and J dropped 2 bases, with 26 bases sitting between them. Germline V gene lookup returns CDR1 SGHAT and CDR2 FQNNGV. CDR3 size: 20 residues. The CDR3 loop reads CASSLDRTAWRESFAYEQYF. CDR3 nucleotides: TGTGCCAGCAGCTTAGATCGGACAGCCTGGCGAGAATCCTTCGCCTACGAGCAGTACTTC.

This clone was seen only once. The chain has TRBV6-1 and TRBJ2-5, with unresolved D. Germline values: CDR1 MNHNS, CDR2 SASEGT. Trimming cost V 3 bases and J 3 bases, with 5 bases left between them. CDR3 length: 12 amino acids. CDR3 coding DNA: TGTGCCAGCAGTGAGGTAGAAGAGACCCAGTACTTC. Amino acid sequence: CASSEVEETQYF.

The chain joins TRBV12-5 to TRBJ2-2, with 10 bases identical to TRBD2. The CDR3 runs to 16 residues. CDR1 LGHNT and CDR2 FRNRAP come from the germline V gene. Unmatched junction bases numbered 10, after V lost 7 bases and J lost 5 bases. The CDR3 nucleotides read TGTGCTAGTGCCGTAAGCGGGGGGGCTGGGACCGGGGAGCTGTTTTTT. Its translation is CASAVSGGAGTGELFF.

The chain is built from TRBV2 and TRBJ1-6; 7 nucleotides match TRBD1. V trimming: 4 bases; J trimming: 5 bases; junction bases outside the gene matches: 8. This CDR3 is 16 amino acids long. Germline CDR1 reads SNHLY; CDR2 reads FYNNEI. The CDR3 coding sequence is TGTGCCAGCAGTGTCGACAGGGTACTCAATAATTCACCCCTCCACTTT. Translating gives CASSVDRVLNNSPLHF.

The chain recombines TRBV5-6 with TRBJ2-1; maybe TRBD1 (6 bases). Trimming pared 4 bases from V and 8 bases from J, leaving 22 bases between. CDR3 length equals 16 residues. CDR1 is SGHDT and CDR2 is YYEEEE in the germline V gene. The CDR3 reads CASSPNRENLAYEQFF. The CDR3 nucleotides are TGTGCCAGCAGCCCAAACAGGGAAAATTTAGCCTATGAGCAGTTCTTC.

The DNA of the CDR3 is TGTGCCACCCGGGGAGCCACGGGTATAGCTTACACTGAAGCTTTCTTT. Translated: CATRGATGIAYTEAFF. J is TRBJ1-1 and V is TRBV19; no definite D call. Germline-derived CDR1 and CDR2 are LNHDA and SQIVND (reference sequence). V gave up 10 bases and J gave up 3 bases, with 24 bases separating them. The CDR3 is made up of 16 amino acids.

The rearrangement links TRBV5-6 to TRBJ1-1, with D possibly matching TRBD1 (6 bases). V shed 3 bases and J shed 6 bases, with 12 bases lying between them. Germline lookup yields CDR1 SGHDT and CDR2 YYEEEE. The CDR3 contains 13 residues. Here the CDR3 DNA reads TGTGCCAGCAGCTACACAGGGAGCTCTGAAGCTTTCTTT. Amino acid sequence: CASSYTGSSEAFF.

The chain employs TRBV9 and TRBJ2-5; perhaps TRBD2 as D (5 bases). Trimming removed 1 base at V and 4 bases at J, with 14 bases between. Germline lookup yields CDR1 SGDLS and CDR2 YYNGEE. The CDR3 contains 15 residues. The CDR3 spells CASSVSPLAGETQYF. The DNA for the CDR3 is TGTGCCAGCAGCGTATCCCCCCTAGCTGGAGAGACCCAGTACTTC.

The genes are TRBV11-3 and TRBJ1-1; D unresolved. The CDR3 has 13 amino acids. Trimming removed 5 bases from V and 3 bases from J, with 10 bases in between. Germline V CDR1 and CDR2: SGHNT, YENEEA. In DNA form, the CDR3 reads TGTGCCAGCAGCCTATTCGACTACACTGAAGCTTTCTTT. It encodes CASSLFDYTEAFF.

The chain joins TRBV2 to TRBJ2-3; 14 nucleotides agree with TRBD2. Germline-derived CDR1 and CDR2 are SNHLY and FYNNEI. Trimming cost V 6 bases and J 8 bases; bases outside gene matches: 4. This CDR3 contains 14 residues. The CDR3: CASRTSGGVSTQYF. The CDR3 DNA sequence: TGTGCCAGCAGGACTAGCGGGGGGGTTAGTACGCAGTATTTT.

The J gene is TRBJ2-5, the V gene TRBV7-2; D possibly corresponds to TRBD1 (6 bases). Trimming took off 1 base at V and 11 bases at J, with 11 bases between the two ends. The CDR3 contains 12 residues. Germline CDR1 SGHTA, CDR2 FQGNSA. The CDR3 reads CASSLEWTEQYF. Here the CDR3 DNA reads TGTGCCAGCAGCTTAGAGTGGACAGAGCAGTACTTC.

The V gene is TRBV11-3, the J gene TRBJ2-3, with 12 bases aligning to TRBD2. The CDR3 consists of 13 residues. Per the germline V gene, CDR1 is SGHNT and CDR2 is YENEEA. Trimming removed 5 bases from V and 6 bases from J; junction bases left unmatched: 0. For the CDR3, the DNA is TGTGCCAGCAGCCTAGCGGGGGGGGATACGCAGTATTTT. Its translation: CASSLAGGDTQYF. Based on the CDR3 plus reference TRBV11-3 and TRBJ2-3, the full variable domain is EAGVVQSPRYKIIEKKQPVAFWCNPISGHNTLYWYLQNLGQGPELLIRYENEEAVDDSQLPKDRFSAERLKGVDSTLKIQPAELGDSAVYLCASSLAGGDTQYFGPGTRLTVL.

This clone was counted only a few times. The CDR3 reads CASSQGGDEKLFF. The CDR3 coding sequence is TGCGCCAGCAGCCAAGGTGGAGATGAAAAACTGTTTTTT. The chain has TRBV4-1 and TRBJ1-4; D not resolved. The V gene lost 1 base and the J gene lost 6 bases, with 6 bases spanning the gap. CDR1 and CDR2 from the germline V gene are MGHRA and YSYEKL. CDR3 length equals 13 residues.

This rearrangement joins TRBV4-1 to TRBJ2-7, with D uncertain. Germline values: CDR1 MGHRA, CDR2 YSYEKL. The ends were cut back, 6 bases at V and 4 bases at J, with 10 bases in the middle. There are 12 residues in the CDR3. The CDR3 here is CASSRVGYEQYF. The CDR3 region has the DNA TGCGCCAGCAGTCGGGTCGGGTACGAGCAGTACTTC.

This chain links TRBV19 with TRBJ2-7; 7 bases fit TRBD1. The germline V gene has CDR1 LNHDA and CDR2 SQIVND (reference sequence). Trimming took 4 bases from V and 4 from J; bases not matched to a gene: 1. This CDR3 contains 12 residues. The CDR3 coding sequence is TGTGCCAGTAGTACAGGGGGTTACGAGCAGTACTTC. Its translation is CASSTGGYEQYF.

This chain joins TRBV7-9 and TRBJ1-3; D not certain. Trimming shortened V by 0 bases and J by 3 bases, and 9 bases separated the two germline ends. The CDR3 has 15 amino acids. Germline-derived CDR1 and CDR2 are SEHNR and FQNEAQ (reference sequence). CDR3 amino acids: CASSLARGGGNTIYF. CDR3 sequence (DNA): TGTGCCAGCAGCTTAGCGCGCGGAGGTGGAAACACCATATATTTT.

J is TRBJ2-5 and V is TRBV5-4, with TRBD2 matching over 10 bases. This CDR3 is 15 amino acids long. Germline V lookup: CDR1 SGHNT, CDR2 YYREEE (reference sequence). Trimming at V came to 4 bases and at J to 5 bases, leaving 8 bases not matched to a gene. The CDR3: CASSPRTSGGETQYF. For the CDR3, the DNA is TGTGCCAGCAGCCCCCGGACTAGCGGCGGGGAGACCCAGTACTTC.

Details on this clone: Other DNA sequences within the sample encode an identical CDR3. The chain recombines TRBV7-9 with TRBJ2-7; perhaps TRBD1 as D (6 bases). The CDR3 runs 14 residues. V dropped 6 bases and J dropped 1 base, with 13 bases sitting between them. Germline loops: CDR1 SEHNR, CDR2 FQNEAQ (reference sequence). CDR3: CASSLTGSSYEQYF. CDR3 nucleotide sequence: TGTGCCAGCAGTCTTACAGGGAGTTCCTACGAGCAGTACTTC.

This chain joins TRBV12-5 and TRBJ1-2; D remains unclear. The CDR3 loop spans 16 amino acids. The germline gives CDR1 LGHNT, CDR2 FRNRAP. Trimming stripped 3 bases from V and 11 bases from J, with 25 bases between. The CDR3 spells CASGLVGGARTEEYTF. The CDR3 bases are TGTGCTAGTGGTTTAGTTGGAGGAGCCAGGACCGAAGAATACACCTTC.

The gene calls are TRBV7-2 and TRBJ2-5, with D possibly being TRBD2 (6 bases). The CDR3 totals 14 residues. CDR1 is SGHTA, CDR2 FQGNSA, per germline. V lost 5 bases and J 2 bases, leaving 12 bases between the germline ends. CDR3 loop: CASSIRTIQETQYF. As DNA, the CDR3 is TGTGCCAGCAGCATCAGGACTATTCAAGAGACCCAGTACTTC. Full variable domain (outside the CDR3, taken from reference TRBV7-2 and TRBJ2-5): GAGVSQSPSNKVTEKGKDVELRCDPISGHTALYWYRQSLGQGLEFLIYFQGNSAPDKSGLPSDRFSAERTGGSVSTLTIQRTQQEDSAVYLCASSIRTIQETQYFGPGTRLLVL.

This clone was counted a single time. The rearrangement joins TRBV7-9 to TRBJ2-2; 10 bases align to TRBD2. The V segment lost 3 bases and the J segment 2 bases; nucleotides outside the gene matches: 6. Germline CDR1 SEHNR, CDR2 FQNEAQ (reference sequence). The CDR3 has 17 amino acids. CDR3 coding DNA: TGTGCCAGCAGCTTTCCCCGGACTAGCGGAAACACCGGGGAGCTGTTTTTT. This gives the protein CASSFPRTSGNTGELFF.

The rearrangement uses TRBV5-4 and TRBJ1-2; TRBD1 might be the D (5 bases). Germline CDR1 is SGHNT and CDR2 is YYREEE (reference sequence). V lost 0 bases and J lost 3, with 6 bases in between. The length of the CDR3 is 13 residues. The CDR3 loop reads CASSLATDYGYTF. As DNA, the CDR3 is TGTGCCAGCAGCTTGGCGACAGACTATGGCTACACCTTC. The full variable domain, completed using reference TRBV5-4 and TRBJ1-2, is ETGVTQSPTHLIKTRGQQVTLRCSSQSGHNTVSWYQQALGQGPQFIFQYYREEENGRGNFPPRFSGLQFPNYSSELNVNALELDDSALYLCASSLATDYGYTFGSGTRLTVV.

This CDR3 reads CASSETGGDWNSPLHF. The DNA for the CDR3 is TGTGCCAGCAGCGAAACAGGGGGCGATTGGAATTCACCCCTCCACTTT. V usage is TRBV9 and J usage is TRBJ1-6, with 9 bases identical to TRBD1. The CDR3 sequence is 16 residues long. Germline V CDR1 and CDR2: SGDLS, YYNGEE. With 3 bases clipped from V and 7 bases from J, the junction kept 8 bases outside the gene matches.

The chain has TRBV30 and TRBJ2-6; 7 bases fit TRBD1. Germline CDR1 reads GTSNPN; CDR2 reads SVGIG (reference sequence). With V trimmed by 3 bases and J by 3 bases, 2 bases remained unmatched. The CDR3 has 14 amino acids. The CDR3 region is CAWRGTVGANVLTF. The CDR3 coding sequence is TGTGCCTGGAGGGGGACAGTTGGGGCCAACGTCCTGACTTTC.